The 16 T cell receptor beta chains reported below all come from one sample, sequenced in a study of blood T cell repertoires in COVID-19. The repertoire was sequenced with immunoSEQ multiplex PCR; TCRdb's copy has only in-frame clones and lacks some. The sample has roughly 190,000 clones; 65% to 85% are singletons. The sequenced sample consisted of peripheral blood. Receptor source: a man aged 45-65 years with active or convalescent COVID-19.

This clone was detected only once. The chain recombines TRBV30 with TRBJ1-3, with D unresolved. The CDR3 has 16 residues. The germline V and J ends were trimmed by 1 base and 0 bases, with 13 bases remaining between them. Germline CDR1 and CDR2: GTSNPN and SVGIG (reference sequence). The CDR3 coding sequence is TGTGCCTGGAGTGGCCGGGATCGGAGCTCTGGAAACACCATATATTTT. This gives the protein CAWSGRDRSSGNTIYF.

Turning to this clone: The junction departs from the called germline gene at one end, perhaps through a read error. This chain connects TRBV7-3 to TRBJ2-3; D remains ambiguous. Per germline, CDR1 SGHTA and CDR2 FQGTGA. The CDR3 is made up of 13 amino acids. The CDR3 here is CASSLTQADTQYF. The CDR3 region has the DNA TGTGCCAGCAGCCTAACACAAGCAGATACGCAGTATTTT.

V usage is TRBV28 and J usage is TRBJ2-3, with 14 bases matching TRBD2. Germline lookup yields CDR1 MDHEN and CDR2 SYDVKM. The V gene end was trimmed by 6 bases and the J gene end by 1 base; junction bases not matched to a gene: 6. The CDR3 has 17 amino acids. CDR3 DNA sequence: TGTGCCAGCAGGGGACTAGCGGGAGAAAGGGGCACAGATACGCAGTATTTT. Residues: CASRGLAGERGTDTQYF.

The chain couples TRBV7-8 to TRBJ1-5; 9 bases fit TRBD1. The trim removed 5 bases at V and 0 bases at J, leaving 8 bases unmatched. This CDR3 has 17 residues. Per germline, CDR1 SGHVS and CDR2 FQNEAQ. CDR3 nucleotide sequence: TGTGCCAGCAGCCGTAGGGACAGGGCGTATAGCAATCAGCCCCAGCATTTT. Protein product: CASSRRDRAYSNQPQHF.

The genes are TRBV7-9 and TRBJ2-7; D gene ambiguous. This CDR3 comprises 15 residues. Trimming removed 1 base from V and 5 bases from J, with 15 bases in between. CDR1 is SEHNR and CDR2 is FQNEAQ in the germline V gene (reference sequence). The CDR3 bases are TGTGCCAGCAGCTTAGGAGGTAGCTTTAACCACGAGCAGTACTTC. It specifies CASSLGGSFNHEQYF.

The chain combines TRBV27 with TRBJ2-1, with a tentative D call TRBD2 (5 bases). V dropped 6 bases and J dropped 7 bases, with 13 bases sitting between them. This CDR3 is 13 amino acids long. Germline V CDR1 and CDR2: MNHEY, SMNVEV (reference sequence). CDR3 region: CASSSEGRNEQFF. CDR3 DNA sequence: TGTGCCAGCAGCTCCGAAGGGAGAAATGAGCAGTTCTTC.

The rearrangement joins TRBV6-5 to TRBJ2-1; TRBD2 is a possible D gene (6 bases). Per germline, CDR1 MNHEY and CDR2 SVGAGI. The CDR3 runs 15 residues. Trimming removed 6 bases at V and 9 bases at J, with 21 bases between. Here the CDR3 DNA reads TGTGCCAGCAGCCCGCGGGACCAGGCTGCTAGTGAGCAGTTCTTC. It is translated as CASSPRDQAASEQFF.

This clone was observed a handful of times. The chain couples TRBV7-2 to TRBJ2-2; D is possibly TRBD2 (6 bases). This CDR3 is 16 amino acids long. Germline assignment: CDR1 SGHTA and CDR2 FQGNSA. Trimming pared 1 base from V and 4 bases from J, leaving 13 bases between. The CDR3 bases are TGTGCCAGCAGCTTAGATGAACGGGGAGGCACCGGGGAGCTGTTTTTT. Amino acids: CASSLDERGGTGELFF. The full variable domain, with the rest looked up from reference TRBV7-2 and TRBJ2-2, is GAGVSQSPSNKVTEKGKDVELRCDPISGHTALYWYRQSLGQGLEFLIYFQGNSAPDKSGLPSDRFSAERTGGSVSTLTIQRTQQEDSAVYLCASSLDERGGTGELFFGEGSRLTVL.

The gene calls are TRBV6-5 and TRBJ1-1; D is undetermined. The germline V and J ends were trimmed by 2 bases and 3 bases, with 10 bases remaining between them. CDR3 length: 14 amino acids. Germline CDR1 MNHEY, CDR2 SVGAGI. The CDR3 DNA reads TGTGCCAGCAGTTACGAGCAGGAAGACACTGAAGCTTTCTTT. This encodes CASSYEQEDTEAFF.

The chain carries TRBV10-3 and TRBJ2-2; D gene ambiguous. The CDR3 sequence is 15 residues long. Per the germline V gene, CDR1 is ENHRY and CDR2 is SYGVKD. V shed 8 bases and J shed 1 base, with 14 bases lying between them. The CDR3 coding sequence is TGTGCCATCCCTTTCGGAGTTAGGAACACCGGGGAGCTGTTTTTT. Residues: CAIPFGVRNTGELFF.

The chain is built from TRBV15 and TRBJ2-5; D is perhaps TRBD2 (7 bases). Trimming shortened V by 11 bases and J by 4 bases, and 23 bases separated the two germline ends. CDR1 and CDR2 from the germline V gene are LNHNV and YYDKDF (reference sequence). The CDR3 covers 15 residues. The CDR3 DNA is TGTGCCTCCGGAGGGGGGGGCGCGGCTTCAGAGACCCAGTACTTC. The encoded protein is CASGGGGAASETQYF.

The gene calls are TRBV2 and TRBJ1-1; 8 bases are shared with TRBD1. The CDR3 is made up of 13 amino acids. Germline V gene sequence: CDR1 SNHLY, CDR2 FYNNEI. With V trimmed by 5 bases and J by 7 bases, 6 bases remained unmatched. This chain's CDR3 is CASSSDRGGEAFF. Written as DNA, the CDR3 is TGTGCCAGCAGTTCTGACAGGGGCGGTGAAGCTTTCTTT.

The chain couples TRBV6-5 to TRBJ1-1; D may be TRBD1 (5 bases). V lost 4 bases and J 10 bases, leaving 19 bases between the germline ends. The CDR3 is 14 amino acids. Germline-derived CDR1 and CDR2 are MNHEY and SVGAGI. The CDR3 region is CASSSIRGGSGAFF. CDR3 DNA sequence: TGTGCCAGCAGTTCAATAAGGGGCGGATCGGGAGCTTTCTTT.

This clone was counted a single time. The rearrangement joins TRBV12-3 or TRBV12-4 to TRBJ1-2; 8 nucleotides match TRBD1. V lost 5 bases to trimming and J lost 4 bases; unmatched junction nucleotides: 3. The CDR3 has 13 amino acids. CDR3 nucleotides: TGTGCCAGCAGTCCCGGACAGGGCTATGGCTACACCTTC. Translating it yields CASSPGQGYGYTF.

The rearrangement uses TRBV21-1 and TRBJ1-1; the D call TRBD1 from the table was never checked on the DNA. TRBV21-1 is a known pseudogene. The CDR3 consists of 15 residues. CDR3 residues: CASSARDSLNTEAFF. CDR3 in DNA: TGTGCCAGCAGCGCCCGGGACAGCTTGAACACTGAAGCTTTCTTT.

The chain couples TRBV28 to TRBJ2-7, with a possible D match to TRBD2 (7 bases). CDR1 MDHEN and CDR2 SYDVKM come from the germline V gene. This CDR3 has 18 residues. V was clipped by 6 bases and J by 6 bases, with 30 bases between them. The CDR3 is CASSYPFDEGGGTSEQYF. CDR3 nucleotide sequence: TGTGCCAGCAGCTACCCATTCGACGAAGGGGGGGGGACGTCCGAGCAGTACTTC.